Described below is a single T cell receptor (beta chain) sequence and its context. This clone has just a few counts. Which antigen it targets is not known. Per-base qualities were not stored, and no clone one base away is much larger. As encoded in the germline V gene (reference sequence), CDR1 is SEHNR while CDR2 is FQNEAQ. Cut back by 8 bases and 6 bases, the V and J ends lie 13 bases apart. Including the terminal cysteine and phenylalanine, the CDR3 comprises 12 residues. This entry keeps only the CDR3 DNA: 36 bases, framed from base 1. This sample is drawn from a study of somatic mutations in cytotoxic T cells in rheumatoid arthritis (TCRdb year 2017). With respect to the entire study: Right after diagnosis and prior to the start of any treatment, about 33 ml EDTA of peripheral blood was drawn from patients. Some V beta antibody-stained T-cell populations were flow-sorted on a FACSAria II or Sony SH800 at nearly 100% purity, and sorted V beta1+ cells also underwent TCRB sequencing. Whether expanded CD8+ T-cell clones in untreated, newly diagnosed rheumatoid arthritis carry somatic mutations was the study question, and clonality was characterized with TCRB deep sequencing. TCRB deep sequencing was performed for under 75 rheumatoid arthritis patients and 15 to 20 healthy controls. Median age was essentially the same in the patient group and the control group. What the authors observed across the whole study: Viral specificity could not be ruled out by absence from virus-specific databases, and the antigen targets of the expanded CD8+ clones remained unknown. In about an eighth of the roughly 65 patients, more than 20% of CD8+ cells belonged to the largest CD8+ clone, while several identical CD8+ TCRB sequences were shared between blood and synovial fluid. The slight TRBV07 underrepresentation in patients was not adjusted for multiple comparisons. Rheumatoid arthritis patients and age-matched healthy controls did not significantly differ in CD8+ T-cell clonality. Healthy controls showed no age-related increase in CD8+ clonality, whereas patients did (Spearman r ~ 0.49).

CD4+ and CD8+ cells were isolated by positive magnetic bead selection on an AutoMACS, and purity was checked by flow cytometry. A TCR V beta antibody panel was used in flow cytometry to screen first for clonal expansions, which were then characterized by TCRB deep sequencing of sorted CD8+ fractions. Peripheral blood mononuclear cells were obtained using density gradient separation with Ficoll-Paque PLUS. Using Nucleospin Tissue or Tissue XS kits, DNA was extracted from CD4-enriched, CD8-enriched or PBMC samples, with quantification by a Qubit 2.0 fluorometer. Genomic DNA underwent TCRB CDR3 sequencing using the immunoSEQ assay. The study's own analysis went as follows. Published virus-specific TCRB sequences were compared with patient CD8+ clones larger than 1%, and only a few matches were found. Nothing other than productive TCRB rearrangements was included in the analyses. A clone was defined by a unique TCRB CDR3 sequence, and clonality was computed as a productive clonality index based on Shannon entropy. The template counts of each clone relative to the total templates per sample were used to calculate repertoire overlap between two samples. A correlation with a Spearman r of over 0.55 was found between V-gene usage by flow cytometry and V-gene usage by TCRB sequencing. TCRdb took over this immuneACCESS table, retaining in-frame rearrangements with V and J assigned. Such tables are incomplete; in checked studies, under half of the missing clones stem from an unresolved V gene, and the remainder is unexplained. Clone size and the V and J calls come from that table; the DNA yielded D and trimming. This sample lists some 13,000 clones; about 83% were detected once. 22% of the sample belongs to the ten largest clones.

The rearrangement combines TRBV7-9 with TRBJ1-2; TRBD1 is a weak D gene call, 6 bases matching. The sequencing input was CD8+ T cells sorted from blood. The clonotype was recovered from an adult with rheumatoid arthritis. This receptor has the CDR3 CASDYNRDGYTF. The nucleotide sequence is given as TGTGCCAGCGATTATAACAGGGATGGCTACACCTTC.